The 2 T cell receptor beta chains given below trace back to one sample, sequenced in a study of blood T cell repertoires in COVID-19. Repertoires were generated with immunoSEQ multiplex PCR, while TCRdb's copy carries only in-frame clones and drops some. The sample records 250,000 to 300,000 clones, around 87% being singletons. The sample taken for sequencing was peripheral blood. These TCRs come from a man aged 18 to 30 with active or convalescent COVID-19.

J is TRBJ1-5 and V is TRBV29-1, with 7 bases that match TRBD1. V lost 4 bases to trimming and J lost 0 bases; unmatched junction nucleotides: 3. CDR3 length: 14 amino acids. Germline CDR1 SQVTM, CDR2 ANQGSEA. The CDR3 here is CSVAQGNSNQPQHF. The CDR3 region has the DNA TGCAGCGTTGCACAGGGGAATAGCAATCAGCCCCAGCATTTT.

V and J are TRBV9 and TRBJ2-7, with D possibly matching TRBD1 (6 bases). The germline V and J ends were trimmed by 0 bases and 6 bases, with 13 bases remaining between them. The CDR3 length is 14 residues. CDR1 and CDR2 (germline): SGDLS, YYNGEE. Here the CDR3 reads CASSVDRASAEQYF. DNA of the CDR3: TGTGCCAGCAGCGTAGACAGGGCTTCCGCCGAGCAGTACTTC.